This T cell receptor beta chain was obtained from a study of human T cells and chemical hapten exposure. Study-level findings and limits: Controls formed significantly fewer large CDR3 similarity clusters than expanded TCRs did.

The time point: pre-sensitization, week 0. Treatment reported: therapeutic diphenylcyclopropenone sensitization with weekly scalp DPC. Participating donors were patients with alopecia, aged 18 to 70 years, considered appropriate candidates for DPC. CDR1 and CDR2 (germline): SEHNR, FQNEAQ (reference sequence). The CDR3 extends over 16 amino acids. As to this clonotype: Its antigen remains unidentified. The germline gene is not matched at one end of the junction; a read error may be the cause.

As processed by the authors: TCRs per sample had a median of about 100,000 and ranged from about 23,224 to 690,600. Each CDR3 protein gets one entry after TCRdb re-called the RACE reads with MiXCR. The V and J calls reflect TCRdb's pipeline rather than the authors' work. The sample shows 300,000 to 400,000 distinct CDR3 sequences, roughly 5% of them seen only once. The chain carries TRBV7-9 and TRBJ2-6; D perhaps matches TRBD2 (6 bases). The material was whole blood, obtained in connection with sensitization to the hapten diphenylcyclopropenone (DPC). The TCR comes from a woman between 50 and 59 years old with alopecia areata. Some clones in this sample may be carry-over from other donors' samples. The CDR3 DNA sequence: TGTGTCAGCAGCCATCGGAGGGATCCTGGGGCCAACGTCCTGACTTTC. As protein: CVSSHRRDPGANVLTF.